This passage covers 4 T cell receptor beta chains from one sample sequenced in a study of control samples from healthy donors and cancer patients. Profiled with immunoSEQ multiplex PCR; TCRdb holds only in-frame clones, not every one. The sample records about 97,000 clones, about 91% being singletons. Source material: blood. These receptors came from a woman between 18 and 29 years old in good health.

This chain connects TRBV18 to TRBJ2-1; D unclear. Trimming took 4 bases from V and 8 from J, leaving 15 bases between them. The CDR3 has 14 residues. Germline CDR1 KGHSH, CDR2 LQKENI. The CDR3 DNA is TGTGCCAGCTCACTAGAAAAAATGGGCGATGAGCAGTTCTTC. Protein sequence: CASSLEKMGDEQFF. The full variable domain, completed using reference TRBV18 and TRBJ2-1, is NAGVMQNPRHLVRRRGQEARLRCSPMKGHSHVYWYRQLPEEGLKFMVYLQKENIIDESGMPKERFSAEFPKEGPSILRIQQVVRGDSAAYFCASSLEKMGDEQFFGPGTRLTVL.

The table lists this clone with a count of one. This rearrangement joins TRBV10-1 to TRBJ2-2; 10 bases match TRBD1. There are 15 residues in the CDR3. Germline CDR1 is WNHNN and CDR2 is SYGVQD (reference sequence). The junction had 5 bases not matched to a gene; V was cut back by 6 bases and J by 4 bases. This CDR3 is CASSRQGASTGELFF. The CDR3 DNA reads TGCGCCAGCAGCAGACAGGGGGCGAGCACCGGGGAGCTGTTTTTT.

This CDR3 reads CASSPSFLGNEQFF. CDR3 in DNA: TGTGCCAGCAGCCCGTCGTTTCTAGGGAATGAGCAGTTCTTC. The chain is built from TRBV7-9 and TRBJ2-1; D unclear. The CDR3 extends over 14 amino acids. The V gene's germline CDR1 is SEHNR and CDR2 FQNEAQ (reference sequence). Trimming shortened V by 5 bases and J by 7 bases, and 15 bases separated the two germline ends.

The chain couples TRBV6-2 or TRBV6-3 to TRBJ1-3; D gene uncertain. The V gene lost 3 bases and the J gene lost 4 bases, with 10 bases spanning the gap. This CDR3 is 14 amino acids long. Germline lookup yields CDR1 MNHEY and CDR2 SVGEGT. The CDR3 DNA reads as TGTGCCAGCAGTTATTATAGCCTGGGAAACACCATATATTTT. Protein sequence: CASSYYSLGNTIYF.